This T cell receptor beta chain was retrieved from a study of cytomegalovirus exposure and HLA in healthy donors. Overall study results and limits: Cytomegalovirus-associated status was assigned to around 160 TCR beta chains.

Germline values: CDR1 MNHEY, CDR2 SVGAGI. The CDR3 spans 15 residues. Trimming took off 5 bases at V and 7 bases at J, with 15 bases between the two ends. The PCR employed 60 Vbeta primers together with 13 Jbeta primers. Assay: immunoSEQ multiplex PCR; the TCRdb copy retains only in-frame clones and omits some. The repertoire includes some 96,000 clones, roughly three quarters of them detected once, and roughly 8% sits in the top ten. Notes on this clone: The antigen remains unidentified.

The J gene is TRBJ1-6, the V gene TRBV6-5; D unclear. This clonotype was sampled from a female donor in good health and CMV-seronegative. Sequenced material: PBMCs. CDR3: CASSNAQVENSPLHF. The CDR3 DNA follows: TGTGCCAGCAGTAACGCCCAAGTTGAGAATTCACCCCTCCACTTT.